This T cell receptor (beta chain) was captured in a study of blood T cell repertoires in COVID-19. Trimming cost V 10 bases and J 7 bases; bases outside gene matches: 6. This CDR3 region has 14 residues. In germline, CDR1 is SGHNT, CDR2 YYREEE (reference sequence). Assay used: immunoSEQ multiplex PCR; TCRdb lists only in-frame clones, some missing. The sample records some 75,000 clones, around three quarters being singletons. This TCR derives from an elderly woman with active or convalescent COVID-19. V usage is TRBV5-4 and J usage is TRBJ1-6; 12 bases line up with TRBD1. Sequencing was done on a sample of peripheral blood. CDR3 DNA sequence: TGTGCCGGGGGACAGGGGGCGGGAAATTCACCCCTCCACTTT. Encoded protein: CAGGQGAGNSPLHF. The full variable domain, rest sourced from reference TRBV5-4 and TRBJ1-6, is ETGVTQSPTHLIKTRGQQVTLRCSSQSGHNTVSWYQQALGQGPQFIFQYYREEENGRGNFPPRFSGLQFPNYSSELNVNALELDDSALYLCAGGQGAGNSPLHFGNGTRLTVT.